The rows below give T cell receptor beta chains drawn from one sample of a study of T-cell reconstitution after alpha-beta-depleted transplantation in children. A single record per CDR3 protein comes from TCRdb applying MiXCR to the PCR reads. The profile shows approximately 250,000 distinct CDR3 sequences, 9.7% of them singletons. The sequencing here drew on PBMCs from the stem cell graft donor, taken from the stem cell graft. These receptors were obtained from a human donor who donated a stem cell graft to a child with SCID. Each CDR3 is given with its conserved first and last residue. D genes are given only for firm matches. Rows give clone size only sometimes, using once, few, many, or a class for an expanded clone.

V gene,clone size,D gene,J gene,CDR3 DNA,CDR3 protein
TRBV30,few,NA,TRBJ2-6,TGTGCCTGGAACAGGGACCTCTCTGGGGCCAACGTCCTGACTTTC,CAWNRDLSGANVLTF
TRBV5-1,NA,TRBD1,TRBJ2-3,TGCGCCAGCAGCCCGGACAGGGGCTTCCCAGGAACGCAGTATTTT,CASSPDRGFPGTQYF
TRBV30,many,NA,TRBJ2-3,TGTGCCTGGGCGCGTGGGGGGATCAGCCCAGATACGCAGTATTTT,CAWARGGISPDTQYF
TRBV6-5,many,TRBD1,TRBJ1-6,TGTGCCAGCAGCCACGGGACAGGGAATACACCCCTCCACTTT,CASSHGTGNTPLHF
TRBV20-1,many,NA,TRBJ1-1,TGCAGTGCTAGAGAATGGGGGCGTCGCACTGAAGCTTTCTTT,CSAREWGRRTEAFF
TRBV2,few,TRBD1,TRBJ2-3,TGTGCCAGCAGTGAAAGGCAGGGGGCAGATACGCAGTATTTT,CASSERQGADTQYF
TRBV20-1,few,NA,TRBJ2-5,TGCAGTGCTGGGGGAGGGGGTCGAGAGACCCAGTACTTC,CSAGGGGRETQYF
TRBV7-9,many,NA,TRBJ2-7,TGTGCCAGCAGCTTAGAATCTCGGCCACGCCACGAGCAGTACTTC,CASSLESRPRHEQYF
TRBV5-1,many,NA,TRBJ2-2,TGCGCCAGCAGCTTCGGGGGGCCCGGCGGGGAGCTGTTTTTT,CASSFGGPGGELFF
TRBV5-1,many,NA,TRBJ2-7,TGCGCCAGCAGCTTCAGCGCAGGGACGGCCGAGCAGTACTTC,CASSFSAGTAEQYF
TRBV5-5,many,NA,TRBJ1-6,TGTGCCAGCAGCTTGGTCCCAGGGGTCGGTTTGGATTCACCCCTCCACTTT,CASSLVPGVGLDSPLHF
TRBV12-3/TRBV12-4,many,TRBD2,TRBJ2-3,TGTGCCAGCAGTTTAACGGCGGGGGGCCGGGGTAGCACAGATACGCAGTATTTT,CASSLTAGGRGSTDTQYF
TRBV12-3/TRBV12-4,many,NA,TRBJ1-1,TGTGCCAGCAGTTCCGCAGGGTTCACTGAAGCTTTCTTT,CASSSAGFTEAFF
TRBV5-1,NA,NA,TRBJ2-3,TGCGCCAGCAGCTTGTGGACACAGGGCACAGATACGCAGTATTTT,CASSLWTQGTDTQYF
TRBV5-1,many,TRBD2,TRBJ2-6,TGCGCCAGCAGCTGGGAGGGGCCTGGGGCCAACGTCCTGACTTTC,CASSWEGPGANVLTF
TRBV12-3/TRBV12-4,few,NA,TRBJ1-5,TGTGCCAGCAGCCCGACAGGACGAAGCCAGCCCCAGCATTTT,CASSPTGRSQPQHF
TRBV6-5,many,NA,TRBJ1-2,TGTGCCAGCAGTTTTTCGACAGAGGACTATGGCTACACCTTC,CASSFSTEDYGYTF
TRBV20-1,NA,NA,TRBJ2-3,TGCAGTGCTAGTCCCATGAGCACAGATACGCAGTATTTT,CSASPMSTDTQYF
TRBV28,many,NA,TRBJ2-5,TGTGCCAGCAGCCAGGGGAAAGAGACCCAGTACTTC,CASSQGKETQYF
TRBV5-1,many,NA,TRBJ1-3,TGCGCCAGCAGCTTGGCGGGGTCCTCTGGAAACACCATATATTTT,CASSLAGSSGNTIYF
TRBV6-5,many,TRBD1,TRBJ1-4,TGTGCCAGCAGTTTGACAGGGGGTAATGAAAAACTGTTTTTT,CASSLTGGNEKLFF
TRBV27,many,TRBD2,TRBJ2-1,TGTGCCAGCAGCTCGTTTAGCGGGGGGGCCGTTGAGAATGAGCAGTTCTTC,CASSSFSGGAVENEQFF
TRBV20-1,many,NA,TRBJ2-7,TGCAGTGCTAGGGGGGACATATCCTACGAGCAGTACTTC,CSARGDISYEQYF
TRBV5-1,many,NA,TRBJ1-1,TGCGCCAGCAGCCCTTCTTCAGGGAACACTGAAGCTTTCTTT,CASSPSSGNTEAFF
TRBV9,many,TRBD2,TRBJ2-1,TGTGCCAGCAGCGTAGTTAGTGCGGGGGGGTACAATGAGCAGTTCTTC,CASSVVSAGGYNEQFF
TRBV7-8,NA,NA,TRBJ2-3,TGTGCCAGCAGCTTAGTTTTGCAGGGAGGCACAGATACGCAGTATTTT,CASSLVLQGGTDTQYF
TRBV20-1,NA,TRBD1,TRBJ2-5,TGCAGTGCTCCCAGACAGGGGGCTCAAGAGACCCAGTACTTC,CSAPRQGAQETQYF
TRBV20-1,many,TRBD1,TRBJ2-7,TGCAGTGCCCTCGACAGGGGAAACGAGCAGTACTTC,CSALDRGNEQYF
TRBV5-6,many,TRBD2,TRBJ2-7,TGTGCCAGCAGCGCAGTAGCGGGGCCTCGCTACGAGCAGTACTTC,CASSAVAGPRYEQYF
TRBV5-6,many,NA,TRBJ2-2,TGTGCCAGCAGCTTATTCTCCGGGGAGCTGTTTTTT,CASSLFSGELFF
TRBV5-5,many,NA,TRBJ2-7,TGTGCCAGCAGCTTGTTTCAAACAGGTCCGTACTACGAGCAGTACTTC,CASSLFQTGPYYEQYF
TRBV5-1,NA,NA,TRBJ1-2,TGCGCCAGCAGCTTAAAGTCCGGGAACTATGGCTACACCTTC,CASSLKSGNYGYTF
TRBV14,many,TRBD1,TRBJ2-7,TGTGCCAGCAGCCCCACTACCCCGACAGGGATGCACGAGCAGTACTTC,CASSPTTPTGMHEQYF
TRBV9,many,TRBD1,TRBJ1-1,TGTGCCAGCAGCGTAGCTCAGGGGGTGAGCACTGAAGCTTTCTTT,CASSVAQGVSTEAFF
TRBV24-1,many,NA,TRBJ1-5,TGTGCCACCAGTGATTATAATCAGCCCCAGCATTTT,CATSDYNQPQHF
TRBV5-6,many,NA,TRBJ2-1,TGTGCCAGCCTAAGGAGGGGGAGCTCCTACAATGAGCAGTTCTTC,CASLRRGSSYNEQFF
TRBV7-9,many,NA,TRBJ1-2,TGTGCCAGCAGCTTAGGACATCTTGGCGGCTACACCTTC,CASSLGHLGGYTF
TRBV6-1,many,NA,TRBJ2-2,TGTGCCAGCAGTGAAGAACGGCGCCCGAACACCGGGGAGCTGTTTTTT,CASSEERRPNTGELFF
TRBV12-3/TRBV12-4,many,TRBD1,TRBJ2-1,TGTGCCAGCAGTCCCTGGACAGGCCTCTCCTACAATGAGCAGTTCTTC,CASSPWTGLSYNEQFF
TRBV2,few,TRBD1,TRBJ2-1,TGTGCCAGCACTGAGGGACAGTACAATGAGCAGTTCTTC,CASTEGQYNEQFF
TRBV4-3,many,TRBD1,TRBJ1-6,TGCGCCAGCAGCCAAGAGGACAGGGGATCACCCCTCCACTTT,CASSQEDRGSPLHF
TRBV9,many,NA,TRBJ2-1,TGTGCCAGCAGCGTAGGATTGAGCTACAATGAGCAGTTCTTC,CASSVGLSYNEQFF
TRBV5-5,many,NA,TRBJ1-1,TGTGCCAGCAGCCGACAGGACCGGGGGAACACTGAAGCTTTCTTT,CASSRQDRGNTEAFF
TRBV12-3/TRBV12-4,many,NA,TRBJ1-2,TGTGCCAGCAGCCCTGGGACGGGTTCGGGTGTTGGGGATGGCTACACCTTC,CASSPGTGSGVGDGYTF
TRBV5-1,many,TRBD1,TRBJ2-5,TGCGCCAGCATGGGACAGGTCCAAGAGACCCAGTACTTC,CASMGQVQETQYF
TRBV5-6,many,NA,TRBJ1-2,TGTGCCAGCAGCTTGCAGCTGATTAACTATGGCTACACCTTC,CASSLQLINYGYTF
TRBV5-1,many,NA,TRBJ2-1,TGCGCCAGCAGCTGGGCCGGGACGGGATCCTACAATGAGCAGTTCTTC,CASSWAGTGSYNEQFF
TRBV20-1,few,NA,TRBJ1-5,TGCAGTGCTAGTGTCCCCCTGGCCACACCAAATAGCAATCAGCCCCAGCATTTT,CSASVPLATPNSNQPQHF
TRBV5-1,many,NA,TRBJ2-1,TGCGCCAGCAGCTTGGGTCAGGAGAATGAGCAGTTCTTC,CASSLGQENEQFF
TRBV6-2/TRBV6-3,many,NA,TRBJ2-1,TGTGCCAGCAGTCTCAATTACAATGAGCAGTTCTTC,CASSLNYNEQFF
TRBV20-1,NA,NA,TRBJ2-5,TGCAGTACTAGAGGTGGGGGGCGTATGGCCCAGTACTTC,CSTRGGGRMAQYF
TRBV20-1,many,TRBD2,TRBJ2-7,TGCAGTGCCAGGTTGTCGGGAGGTCGATCCCACGAGCAGTACTTC,CSARLSGGRSHEQYF
TRBV12-3/TRBV12-4,few,TRBD2,TRBJ2-7,TGTGCCAGCAGTTTGGCTAGCGGGGCCTACGAGCAGTACTTC,CASSLASGAYEQYF